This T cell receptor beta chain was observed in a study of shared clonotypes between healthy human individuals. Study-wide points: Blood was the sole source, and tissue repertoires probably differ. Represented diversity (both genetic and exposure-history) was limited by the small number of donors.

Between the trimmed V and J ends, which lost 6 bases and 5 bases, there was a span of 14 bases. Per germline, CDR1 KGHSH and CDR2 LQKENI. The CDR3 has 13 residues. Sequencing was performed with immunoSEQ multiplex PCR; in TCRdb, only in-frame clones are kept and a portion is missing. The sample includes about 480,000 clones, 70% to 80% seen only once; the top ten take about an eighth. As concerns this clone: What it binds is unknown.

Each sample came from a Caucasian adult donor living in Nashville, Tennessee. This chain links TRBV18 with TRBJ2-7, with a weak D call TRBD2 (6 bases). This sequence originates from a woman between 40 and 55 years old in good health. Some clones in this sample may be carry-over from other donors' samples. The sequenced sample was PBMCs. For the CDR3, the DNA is TGTGCCAGCTCGTCGGGAGTGGGAGACGAGCAGTACTTC. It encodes CASSSGVGDEQYF.